This TCR beta chain was captured by sequencing in a study of blood T cell repertoires in COVID-19. Study details: Recovery among Cohort 3 donors was established by two negative PCRs, clearance, or symptom resolution. Researchers got acute and convalescent COVID-19 samples from the United States, Italy and Spain. Nucleic acid was either cDNA or gDNA, and it came from T cells, B-cell-depleted T cells, or PBMCs.

Original handling: Estimates of nucleated cell counts were drawn from the amplification of reference gene primers. Assay used: immunoSEQ multiplex PCR; TCRdb lists only in-frame clones, some missing. V and J calls plus clone size are reproduced from that table; the DNA served to infer D and trimming. The table shows over 250,000 clones, with around 89% occurring only once. CDR1 and CDR2 from the germline V gene are SGHNT and YENEEA. The CDR3 is 15 amino acids. Unmatched junction bases numbered 8, after V lost 5 bases and J lost 2 bases. The J gene is TRBJ2-5, the V gene TRBV11-3; 7 positions agree with TRBD1. The clonotype was recovered from a woman between 55 and 75 years old in a cohort exposed to, infected with or recovered from COVID-19 (not recorded which). The sequenced sample consisted of PBMCs or T cells enriched from blood (not recorded which). CDR3 residues: CASSPGDSYQETQYF. The CDR3 region has the DNA TGTGCCAGCAGCCCCGGGGACAGCTATCAAGAGACCCAGTACTTC.